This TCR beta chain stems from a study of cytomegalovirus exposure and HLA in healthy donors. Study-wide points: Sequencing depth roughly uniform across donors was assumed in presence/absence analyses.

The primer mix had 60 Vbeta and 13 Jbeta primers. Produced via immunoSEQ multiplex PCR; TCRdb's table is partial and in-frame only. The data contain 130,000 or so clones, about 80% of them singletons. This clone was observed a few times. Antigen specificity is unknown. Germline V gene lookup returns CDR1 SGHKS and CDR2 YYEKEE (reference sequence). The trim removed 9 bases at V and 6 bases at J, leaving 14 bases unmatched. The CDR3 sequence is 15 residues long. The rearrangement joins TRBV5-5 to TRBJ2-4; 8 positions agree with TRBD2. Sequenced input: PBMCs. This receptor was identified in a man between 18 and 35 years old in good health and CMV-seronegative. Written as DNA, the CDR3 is TGTGCCACCCGAGGAGCGGGGGTCAGTGGAAACATTCAGTACTTC. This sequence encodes CATRGAGVSGNIQYF. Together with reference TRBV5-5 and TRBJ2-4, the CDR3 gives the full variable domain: DAGVTQSPTHLIKTRGQQVTLRCSPISGHKSVSWYQQVLGQGPQFIFQYYEKEERGRGNFPDRFSARQFPNYSSELNVNALLLGDSALYLCATRGAGVSGNIQYFGAGTRLSVL.